This T cell receptor beta chain was documented in a study of blood T cell repertoires in COVID-19. Study information: Samples taken during acute and convalescent COVID-19 were collected in the United States, Italy and Spain. PBMCs, B-cell-depleted T cells, or T cells were the source of the cDNA or gDNA that made up the material.

The authors' processing: How many nucleated cells were present was estimated from reference gene primer amplification. Produced via immunoSEQ multiplex PCR; TCRdb's table is partial and in-frame only. The DNA gave D and trimming, while V, J and clone size come from that table. Altogether some 150,000 clones are present, approximately 78% being singletons, with the ten largest covering around 1.7%. The CDR3 extends over 14 amino acids. Germline CDR1 and CDR2: MDHEN and SYDVKM. J lost 0 bases, V lost 5 bases, and 3 bases had no gene match. Sequences were obtained from peripheral blood. This clonotype originated in a man older than 75 with acute or convalescent COVID-19. The V call is TRBV28, the J call TRBJ1-2, with 7 bases identical to TRBD1. The CDR3 DNA is TGTGCCAGCAGTCTGGACAGGCCTAACTATGGCTACACCTTC. As protein: CASSLDRPNYGYTF.